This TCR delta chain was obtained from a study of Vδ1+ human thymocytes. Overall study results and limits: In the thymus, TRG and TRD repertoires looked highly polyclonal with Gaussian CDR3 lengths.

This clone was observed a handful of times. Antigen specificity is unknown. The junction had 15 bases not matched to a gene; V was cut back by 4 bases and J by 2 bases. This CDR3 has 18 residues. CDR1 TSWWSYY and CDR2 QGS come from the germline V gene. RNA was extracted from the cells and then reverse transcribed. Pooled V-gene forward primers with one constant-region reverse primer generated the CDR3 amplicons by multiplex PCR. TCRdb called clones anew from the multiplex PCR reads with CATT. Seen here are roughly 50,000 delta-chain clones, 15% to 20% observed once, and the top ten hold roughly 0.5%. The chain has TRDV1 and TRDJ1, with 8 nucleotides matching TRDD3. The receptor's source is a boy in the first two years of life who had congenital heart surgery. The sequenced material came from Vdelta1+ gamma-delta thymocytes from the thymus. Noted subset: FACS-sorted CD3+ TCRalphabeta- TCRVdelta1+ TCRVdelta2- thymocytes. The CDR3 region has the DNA TGTGCTCTTGGGGCTCACCTTCTCTCTTGGGGGATTACCGATAAACTCATCTTT. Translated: CALGAHLLSWGITDKLIF.